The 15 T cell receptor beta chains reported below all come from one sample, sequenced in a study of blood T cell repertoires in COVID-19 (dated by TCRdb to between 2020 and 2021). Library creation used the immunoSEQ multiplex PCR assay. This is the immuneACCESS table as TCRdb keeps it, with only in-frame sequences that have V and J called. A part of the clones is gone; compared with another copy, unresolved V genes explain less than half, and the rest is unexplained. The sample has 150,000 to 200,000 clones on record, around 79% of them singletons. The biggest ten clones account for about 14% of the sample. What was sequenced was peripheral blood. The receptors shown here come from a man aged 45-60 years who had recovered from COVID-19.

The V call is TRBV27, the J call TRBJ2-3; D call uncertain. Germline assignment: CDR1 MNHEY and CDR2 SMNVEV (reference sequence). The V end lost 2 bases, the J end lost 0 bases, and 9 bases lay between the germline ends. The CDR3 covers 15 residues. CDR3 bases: TGTGCCAGCAGTTTAACCTGGGCTAGCACAGATACGCAGTATTTT. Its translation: CASSLTWASTDTQYF.

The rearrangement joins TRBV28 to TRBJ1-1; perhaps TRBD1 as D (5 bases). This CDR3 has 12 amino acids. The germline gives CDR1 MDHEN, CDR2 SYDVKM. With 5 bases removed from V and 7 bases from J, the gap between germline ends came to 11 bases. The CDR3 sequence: CASSMRQLEAFF. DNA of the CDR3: TGTGCCAGCAGTATGCGACAGCTTGAAGCTTTCTTT.

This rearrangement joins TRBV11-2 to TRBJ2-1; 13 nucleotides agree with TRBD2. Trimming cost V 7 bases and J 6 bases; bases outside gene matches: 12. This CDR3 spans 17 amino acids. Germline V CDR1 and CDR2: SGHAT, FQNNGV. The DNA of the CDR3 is TGTGCCAGCACCGGGACTAGCGGGAATGGGTTCTTCAATGAGCAGTTCTTC. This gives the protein CASTGTSGNGFFNEQFF.

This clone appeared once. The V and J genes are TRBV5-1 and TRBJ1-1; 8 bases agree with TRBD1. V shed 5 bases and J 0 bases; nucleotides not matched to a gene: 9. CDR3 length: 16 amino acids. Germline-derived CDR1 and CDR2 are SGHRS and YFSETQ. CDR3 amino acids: CASSEDRAIMNTEAFF. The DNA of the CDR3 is TGCGCCAGCAGTGAGGACAGGGCCATTATGAACACTGAAGCTTTCTTT.

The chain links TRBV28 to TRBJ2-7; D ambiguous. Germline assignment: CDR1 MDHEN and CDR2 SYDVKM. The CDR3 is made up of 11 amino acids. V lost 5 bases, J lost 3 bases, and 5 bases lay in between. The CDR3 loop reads CASSDFYEQYF. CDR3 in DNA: TGTGCCAGCAGTGACTTCTACGAGCAGTACTTC.

The CDR3 region has the DNA TGTGCCAGCAGCTACGACAGGGGAAGAGGCTACACCTTC. This encodes CASSYDRGRGYTF. The chain links TRBV6-5 to TRBJ1-2; 8 bases are a match to TRBD1. This CDR3 comprises 13 residues. The germline V gene has CDR1 MNHEY and CDR2 SVGAGI. V shed 6 bases, J shed 8 bases, and the junction held 8 bases outside the gene matches.

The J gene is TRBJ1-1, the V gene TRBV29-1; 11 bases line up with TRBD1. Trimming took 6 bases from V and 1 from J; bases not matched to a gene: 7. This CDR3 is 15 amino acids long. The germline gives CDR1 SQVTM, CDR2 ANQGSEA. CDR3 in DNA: TGCAGCGTGGCCGGGACAGGGGGTGAGAACACTGAAGCTTTCTTT. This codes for CSVAGTGGENTEAFF. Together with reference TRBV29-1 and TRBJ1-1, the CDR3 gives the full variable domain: SAVISQKPSRDICQRGTSLTIQCQVDSQVTMMFWYRQQPGQSLTLIATANQGSEATYESGFVIDKFPISRPNLTFSTLTVSNMSPEDSSIYLCSVAGTGGENTEAFFGQGTRLTVV.

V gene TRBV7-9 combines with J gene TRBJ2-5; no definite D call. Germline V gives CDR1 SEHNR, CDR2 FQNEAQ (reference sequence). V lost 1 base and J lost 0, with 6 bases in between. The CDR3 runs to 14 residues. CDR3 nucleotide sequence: TGTGCCAGCAGCTTAGGAGAGTACCAAGAGACCCAGTACTTC. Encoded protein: CASSLGEYQETQYF. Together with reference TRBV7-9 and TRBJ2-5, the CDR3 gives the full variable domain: DTGVSQNPRHKITKRGQNVTFRCDPISEHNRLYWYRQTLGQGPEFLTYFQNEAQLEKSRLLSDRFSAERPKGSFSTLEIQRTEQGDSAMYLCASSLGEYQETQYFGPGTRLLVL.

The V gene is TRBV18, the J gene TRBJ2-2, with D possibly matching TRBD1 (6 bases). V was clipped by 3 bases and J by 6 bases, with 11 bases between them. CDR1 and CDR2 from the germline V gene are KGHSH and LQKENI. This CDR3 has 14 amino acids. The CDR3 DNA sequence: TGTGCCAGCTCACCGACAGGAACGGCCGGGGAGCTGTTTTTT. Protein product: CASSPTGTAGELFF.

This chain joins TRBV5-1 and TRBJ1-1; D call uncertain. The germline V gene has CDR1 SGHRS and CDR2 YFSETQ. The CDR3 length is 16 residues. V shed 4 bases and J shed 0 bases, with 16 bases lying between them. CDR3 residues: CASSQRLQSMNTEAFF. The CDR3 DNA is TGCGCCAGCAGCCAGCGGTTACAGAGTATGAACACTGAAGCTTTCTTT. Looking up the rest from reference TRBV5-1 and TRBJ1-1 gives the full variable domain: KAGVTQTPRYLIKTRGQQVTLSCSPISGHRSVSWYQQTPGQGLQFLFEYFSETQRNKGNFPGRFSGRQFSNSRSEMNVSTLELGDSALYLCASSQRLQSMNTEAFFGQGTRLTVV.

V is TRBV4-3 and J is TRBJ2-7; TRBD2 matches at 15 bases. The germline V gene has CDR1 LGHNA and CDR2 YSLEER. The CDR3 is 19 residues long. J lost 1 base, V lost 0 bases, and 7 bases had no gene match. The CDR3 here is CASSQDSGTSGRPSYEQYF. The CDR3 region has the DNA TGCGCCAGCAGCCAAGATTCCGGGACTAGCGGGAGGCCTTCCTACGAGCAGTACTTC.

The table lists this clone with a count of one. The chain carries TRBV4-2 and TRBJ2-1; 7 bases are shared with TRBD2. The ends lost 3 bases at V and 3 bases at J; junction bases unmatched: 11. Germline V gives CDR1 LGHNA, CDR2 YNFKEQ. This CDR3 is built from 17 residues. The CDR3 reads CASSHDQGSGNYNEQFF. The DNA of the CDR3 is TGTGCCAGCAGCCATGACCAAGGGAGCGGGAACTACAATGAGCAGTTCTTC.

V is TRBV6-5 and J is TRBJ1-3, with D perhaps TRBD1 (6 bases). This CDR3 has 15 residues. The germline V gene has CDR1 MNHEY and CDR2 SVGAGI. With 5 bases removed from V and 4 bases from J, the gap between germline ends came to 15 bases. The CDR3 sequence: CASSNGGRGGNTIYF. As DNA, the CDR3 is TGTGCCAGCAGTAACGGGGGGCGCGGAGGAAACACCATATATTTT.

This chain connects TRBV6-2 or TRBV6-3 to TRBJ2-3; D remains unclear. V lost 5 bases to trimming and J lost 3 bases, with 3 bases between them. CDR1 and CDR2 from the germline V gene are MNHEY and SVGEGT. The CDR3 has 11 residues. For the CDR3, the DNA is TGTGCCAGCAGTCCAACAGATACGCAGTATTTT. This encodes CASSPTDTQYF.

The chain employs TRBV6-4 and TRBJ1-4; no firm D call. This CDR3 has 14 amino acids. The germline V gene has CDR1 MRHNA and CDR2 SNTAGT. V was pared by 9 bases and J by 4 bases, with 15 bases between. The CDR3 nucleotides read TGTGCCAGTACCCGTGAGGATATTAATGAAAAACTGTTTTTT. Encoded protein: CASTREDINEKLFF.